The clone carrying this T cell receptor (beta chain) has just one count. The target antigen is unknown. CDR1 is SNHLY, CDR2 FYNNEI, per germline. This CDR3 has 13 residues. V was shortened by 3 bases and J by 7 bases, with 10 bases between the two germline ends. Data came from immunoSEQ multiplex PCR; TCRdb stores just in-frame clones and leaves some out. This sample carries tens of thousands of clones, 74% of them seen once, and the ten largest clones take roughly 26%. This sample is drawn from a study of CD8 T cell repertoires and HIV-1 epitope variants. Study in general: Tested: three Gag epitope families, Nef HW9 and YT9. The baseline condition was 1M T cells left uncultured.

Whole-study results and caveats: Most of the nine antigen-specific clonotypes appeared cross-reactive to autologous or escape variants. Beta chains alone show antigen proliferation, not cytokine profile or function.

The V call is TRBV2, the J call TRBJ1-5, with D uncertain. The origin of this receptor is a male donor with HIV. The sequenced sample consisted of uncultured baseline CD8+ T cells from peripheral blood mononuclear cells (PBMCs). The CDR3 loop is CASSDVQSQPQHF. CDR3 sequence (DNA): TGTGCCAGCAGTGACGTACAATCACAGCCCCAGCATTTT.